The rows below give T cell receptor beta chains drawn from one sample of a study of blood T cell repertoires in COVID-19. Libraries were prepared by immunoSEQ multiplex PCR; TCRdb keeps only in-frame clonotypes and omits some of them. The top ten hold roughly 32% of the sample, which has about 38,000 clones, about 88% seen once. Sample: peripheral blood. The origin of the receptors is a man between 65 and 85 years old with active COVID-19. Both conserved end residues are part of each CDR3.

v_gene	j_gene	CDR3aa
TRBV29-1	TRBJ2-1	CSDSSGSYNEQFF
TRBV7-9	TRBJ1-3	CASSLDRYSGNTIYF
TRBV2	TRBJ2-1	CASRSTSGSYNEQFF
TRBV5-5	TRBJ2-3	CASSLARWTGGADTQYF
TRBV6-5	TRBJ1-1	CASTLQPSGTEAFF
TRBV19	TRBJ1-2	CASSKDRIYGYTF
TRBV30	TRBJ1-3	CAWGGSGNTIYF
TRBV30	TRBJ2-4	CAWSVFSPKNIQYF
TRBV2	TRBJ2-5	CASRGGSGRETQYF
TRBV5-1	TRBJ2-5	CASSTTGLQTQYF
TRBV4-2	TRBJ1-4	CASSPRANGSPGEKLFF
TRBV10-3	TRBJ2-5	CAISDGGRAGETQYF
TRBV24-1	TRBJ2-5	CATSDPGLAGGMRTQYF
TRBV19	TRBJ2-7	CASSIGSRTGGNEQYF
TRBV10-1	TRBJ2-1	CASRPWTSSSYNEQFF
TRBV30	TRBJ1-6	CAWGVGGVVNSPLHF
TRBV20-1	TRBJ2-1	CSASFPEGYSSYNEQFF
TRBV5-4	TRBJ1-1	CASSPGQGAAGTEAFF
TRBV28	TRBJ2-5	CASSPRTFRVETQYF
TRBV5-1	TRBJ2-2	CASSLGSGRATGELFF
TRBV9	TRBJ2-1	CASSANRLARNEQFF
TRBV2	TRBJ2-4	CGQGGTKNIQYF
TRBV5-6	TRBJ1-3	CASSSQGYSGNTIYF
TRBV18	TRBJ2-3	CASSPNRQRGVTDTQYF
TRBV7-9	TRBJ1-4	CASSSTTAVATNEKLFF
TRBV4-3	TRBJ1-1	CASSQDGSGVGNTEAFF
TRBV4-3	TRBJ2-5	CASSQDSAREETQYF
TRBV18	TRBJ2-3	CASSPYTDTQYF
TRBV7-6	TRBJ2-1	CASSPGTGGHEQFF
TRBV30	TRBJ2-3	CAWSVHLDTQYF
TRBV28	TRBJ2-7	CASRPGGSGRASAYEQYF
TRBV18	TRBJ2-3	CASSPLPTSGGAEGTDTQYF
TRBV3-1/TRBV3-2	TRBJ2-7	CASSQWQEQYF
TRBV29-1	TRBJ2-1	CSVGLAGGRVSYNEQFF
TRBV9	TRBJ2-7	CASSVGDSGGYEQYF
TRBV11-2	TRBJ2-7	CASSLWGQYPYEQYF
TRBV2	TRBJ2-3	CASSETRDTQYF
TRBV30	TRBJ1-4	CAWSRGWDEKLFF
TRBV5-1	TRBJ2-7	CASSLAISGRGYEQYF
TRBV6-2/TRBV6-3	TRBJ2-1	CASSSLAGSAHEQFF
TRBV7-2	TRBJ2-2	CASRTGGSAGELFF
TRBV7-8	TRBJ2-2	CASSPITTNTGELFF
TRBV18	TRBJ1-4	CASSPWTVSTNEKLFF
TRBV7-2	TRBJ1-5	CASSPSRGSNQPQHF
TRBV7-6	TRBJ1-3	CASSLTPGSRNTIYF
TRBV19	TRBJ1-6	CASSSRTASWNSPLHF
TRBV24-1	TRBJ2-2	CATSGNIANTGELFF
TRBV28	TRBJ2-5	CASSPAGGRGETQYF
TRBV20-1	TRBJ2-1	CSASLGAVYNEQFF
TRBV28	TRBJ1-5	CASSLDRESQPQHF
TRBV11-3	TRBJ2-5	CASSGGSETQYF
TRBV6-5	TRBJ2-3	CAASQDREADTQYF
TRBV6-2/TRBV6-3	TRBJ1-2	CASSDRTGPYGYTF
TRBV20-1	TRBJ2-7	CSARSYEQYF
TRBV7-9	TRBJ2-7	CASSLGVVGAYEQYF
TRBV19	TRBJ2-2	CASRNTGGSGELFF
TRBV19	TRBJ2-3	CASSPTRDTQYF
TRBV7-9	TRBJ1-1	CASSSPDRNTEAFF
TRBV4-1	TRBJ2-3	CASSQVVLAGVSDTQYF
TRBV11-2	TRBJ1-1	CASSLVPGVNTEAFF